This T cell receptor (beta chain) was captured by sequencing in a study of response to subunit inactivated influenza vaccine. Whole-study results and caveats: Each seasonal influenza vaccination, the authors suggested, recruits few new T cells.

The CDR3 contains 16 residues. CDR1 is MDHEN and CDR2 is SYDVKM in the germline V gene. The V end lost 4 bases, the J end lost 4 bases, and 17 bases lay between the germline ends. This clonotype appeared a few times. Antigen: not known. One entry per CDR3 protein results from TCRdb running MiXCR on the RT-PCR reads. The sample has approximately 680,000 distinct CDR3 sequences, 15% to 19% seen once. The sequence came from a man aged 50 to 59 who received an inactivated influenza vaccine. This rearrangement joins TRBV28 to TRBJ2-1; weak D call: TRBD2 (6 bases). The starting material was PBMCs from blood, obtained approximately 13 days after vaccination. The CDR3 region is CASSSAAGLGYNEQFF. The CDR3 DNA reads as TGTGCCAGCAGTTCGGCCGCGGGACTGGGATACAATGAGCAGTTCTTC.